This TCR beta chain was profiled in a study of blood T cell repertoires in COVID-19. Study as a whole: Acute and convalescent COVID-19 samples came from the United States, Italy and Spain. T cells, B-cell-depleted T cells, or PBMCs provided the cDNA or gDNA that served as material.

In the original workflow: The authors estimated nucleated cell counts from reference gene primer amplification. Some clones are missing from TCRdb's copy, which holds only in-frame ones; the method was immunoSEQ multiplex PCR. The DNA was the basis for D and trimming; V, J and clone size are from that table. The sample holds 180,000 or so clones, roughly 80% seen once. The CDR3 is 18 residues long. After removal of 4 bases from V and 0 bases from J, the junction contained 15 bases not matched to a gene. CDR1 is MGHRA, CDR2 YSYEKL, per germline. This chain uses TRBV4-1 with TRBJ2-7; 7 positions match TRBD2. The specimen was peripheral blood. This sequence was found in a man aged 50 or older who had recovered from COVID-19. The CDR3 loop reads CASSPPGRQRFSSYEQYF. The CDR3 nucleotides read TGCGCCAGCAGCCCGCCCGGGAGGCAACGATTCTCCTCCTACGAGCAGTACTTC.